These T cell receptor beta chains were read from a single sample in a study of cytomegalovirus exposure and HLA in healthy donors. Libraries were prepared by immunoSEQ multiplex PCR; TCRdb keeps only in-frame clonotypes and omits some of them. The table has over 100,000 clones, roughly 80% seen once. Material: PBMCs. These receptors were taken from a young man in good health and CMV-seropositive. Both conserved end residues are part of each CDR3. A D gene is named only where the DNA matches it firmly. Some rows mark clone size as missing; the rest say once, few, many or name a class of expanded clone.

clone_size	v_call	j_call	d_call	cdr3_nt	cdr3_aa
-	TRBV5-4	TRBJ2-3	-	TGTGCCAGCAGCCGCCAGAGGGCTTCAGGAGATACGCAGTATTTT	CASSRQRASGDTQYF
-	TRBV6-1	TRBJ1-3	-	TGTGCCAGCAGTGAAGTGGCCGCTGGAAACACCATATATTTT	CASSEVAAGNTIYF
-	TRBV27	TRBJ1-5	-	TGTGCCAGCAGTGCCCGACCGGACAACCGCAATCAGCCCCAGCATTTT	CASSARPDNRNQPQHF
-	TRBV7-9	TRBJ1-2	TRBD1	TGTGCCAGCAGCTATACAGGGGCCTATGGCTACACCTTC	CASSYTGAYGYTF
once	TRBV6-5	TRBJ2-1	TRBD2	TGTGCCAGCAGTTACTCCGCGGGAGGGTCGGATGAGCAGTTCTTC	CASSYSAGGSDEQFF
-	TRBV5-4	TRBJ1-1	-	TGTGCCAGCAGCTTGGGGGGAGGGGGCACTGAAGCTTTCTTT	CASSLGGGGTEAFF
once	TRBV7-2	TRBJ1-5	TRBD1	TGTGCCAGCAGCTCCGACAGGGGGCATCAGCCCCAGCATTTT	CASSSDRGHQPQHF
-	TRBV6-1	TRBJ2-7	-	TGTGCCAGCAGTGAAGCGATTTCAGGGATGGACGAGCAGTACTTC	CASSEAISGMDEQYF
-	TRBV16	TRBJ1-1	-	TGTGCCAGCAGCCACCCGCGGGGGTTCCGGGGCACTGAAGCTTTCTTT	CASSHPRGFRGTEAFF
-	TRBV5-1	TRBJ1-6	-	TGCGCCAGCAGCTTGGTGGTGACAGGTTCGAATTCACCCCTCCACTTT	CASSLVVTGSNSPLHF
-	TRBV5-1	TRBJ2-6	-	TGCGCCAGCAGCTTGGGGGGGGTCTCTGGGGCCAACGTCCTGACTTTC	CASSLGGVSGANVLTF
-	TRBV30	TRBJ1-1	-	TGTGCCTGGAGTATGGCAGGGAGGCAAAACACTGAAGCTTTCTTT	CAWSMAGRQNTEAFF
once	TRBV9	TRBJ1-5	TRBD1	TGTGCCAGCAGCGTAGGGCAGGGGGGCAATCAGCCCCAGCATTTT	CASSVGQGGNQPQHF
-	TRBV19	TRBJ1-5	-	TGTGCCAGTAGGGCACAGGGACGAGGCAATCAGCCCCAGCATTTT	CASRAQGRGNQPQHF
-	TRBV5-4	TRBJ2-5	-	TGTGCCAGCAGCTCTCCTAGTGAGCAGTACTTC	CASSSPSEQYF
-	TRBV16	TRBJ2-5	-	TGTGCCAGCAGCCAACTGGGGGCACAAGAGACCCAGTACTTC	CASSQLGAQETQYF
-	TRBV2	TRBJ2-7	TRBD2	TGTGCCAGCAGTCAAGCGGGGGGCTACGAGCAGTACTTC	CASSQAGGYEQYF
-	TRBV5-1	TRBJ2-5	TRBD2	TGCGCCAGCAGCCTCGGACTAGCGGGGGGCCAAGAGACCCAGTACTTC	CASSLGLAGGQETQYF
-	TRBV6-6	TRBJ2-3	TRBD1	TGTGCCAGCAGTTACGAAGGGGGCCTGGGAGATACGCAGTATTTT	CASSYEGGLGDTQYF
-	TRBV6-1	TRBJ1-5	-	TGTGCCAGCAGTGAGATTCTTCCGGGACTGGGCAATCAGCCCCAGCATTTT	CASSEILPGLGNQPQHF
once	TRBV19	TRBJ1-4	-	TGTGCCAGCCATCAGGGGCAAACAACTAATGAAAAACTGTTTTTT	CASHQGQTTNEKLFF
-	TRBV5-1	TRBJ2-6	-	TGCGCCAGCAGCTTGGTTGCCAGGCGCCTCTCTGGGGCCAACGTCCTGACTTTC	CASSLVARRLSGANVLTF
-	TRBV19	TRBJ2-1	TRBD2	TGTGCCAGTATAACTTCGAGCGGGGGGGCCCAGGAGCAGTTCTTC	CASITSSGGAQEQFF
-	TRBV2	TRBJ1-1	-	TGTGCCAGCAGTGAGGTCGGCCCCAGGGCTGGCACTGAAGCTTTCTTT	CASSEVGPRAGTEAFF
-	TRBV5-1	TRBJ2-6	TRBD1	TGCGCCAGCAGCTTGGTTGGGACAGGGACTGGGGCCAACGTCCTGACTTTC	CASSLVGTGTGANVLTF
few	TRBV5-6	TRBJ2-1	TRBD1	TGTGCCAGCAGCTTGGCCGCAGGGGGCTTCTACAATGAGCAGTTCTTC	CASSLAAGGFYNEQFF
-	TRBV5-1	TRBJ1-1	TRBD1	TGCGCCAGCAGCTTGTACAGGGGGGGCACTGAAGCTTTCTTT	CASSLYRGGTEAFF
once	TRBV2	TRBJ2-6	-	TGTGCCAGCAGTCAACAGCTCTCTGGGGCCAACGTCCTGACTTTC	CASSQQLSGANVLTF
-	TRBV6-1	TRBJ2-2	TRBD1	TGTGCCAGCAGTGATCAGACAGGGGGGAACACCGGGGAGCTGTTTTTT	CASSDQTGGNTGELFF
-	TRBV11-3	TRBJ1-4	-	TGTGCCAGCAGCACTGGACAAGGGGGGGATGAAAAACTGTTTTTT	CASSTGQGGDEKLFF
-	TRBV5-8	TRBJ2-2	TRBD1	TGTGCCAGCAGCCAGGGACAGGGGAACACCGGGGAGCTGTTTTTT	CASSQGQGNTGELFF
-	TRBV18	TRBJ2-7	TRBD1	TGTGCCAGCTCACGATATGGACAGGGCTACGAGCAGTACTTC	CASSRYGQGYEQYF
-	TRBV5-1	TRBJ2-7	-	TGCGCCAGCAGTCCCTATTCCGGCTACGAGCAGTACTTC	CASSPYSGYEQYF
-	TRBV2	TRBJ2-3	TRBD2	TGTGCCAGCACTAAAGCGGGAGGCGCAGATACGCAGTATTTT	CASTKAGGADTQYF
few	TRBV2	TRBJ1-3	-	TGTGCCAGCAGTGAAAATGGACTTGGAAACACCATATATTTT	CASSENGLGNTIYF
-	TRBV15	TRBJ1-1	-	TGTGCCACCAGCAGTCCCCCTGGGGGGGCGACTGAAGCTTTCTTT	CATSSPPGGATEAFF
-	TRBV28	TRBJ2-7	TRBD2	TGTGCCAGCAGGCCAACTAGCGGGGGACCCTACGAGCAGTACTTC	CASRPTSGGPYEQYF
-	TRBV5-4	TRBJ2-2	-	TGTGCCAGCAGCTCCAACGGACTTTGGGCCACCGGGGAGCTGTTTTTT	CASSSNGLWATGELFF
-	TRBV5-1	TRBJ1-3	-	TGCGCCAGCAGCTTGGGGACTGAAGTCTCTGGAAACACCATATATTTT	CASSLGTEVSGNTIYF
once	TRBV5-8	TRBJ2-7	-	TGTGCCAGCAGCTTGTCCCCCGGAGGGCCGTCCTACGAGCAGTACTTC	CASSLSPGGPSYEQYF
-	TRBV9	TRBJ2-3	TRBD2	TGTGCCAGCAGCGTCTCGGGACTAGCGGGGGCAGGGCAGTATTTT	CASSVSGLAGAGQYF
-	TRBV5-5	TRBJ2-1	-	TGTGCCAGCAGCCTATACGACGGAGTGTACTCCTACAATGAGCAGTTCTTC	CASSLYDGVYSYNEQFF
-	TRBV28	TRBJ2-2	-	TGTGCCAGCAGTTTCAGACTTAACACCGGGGAGCTGTTTTTT	CASSFRLNTGELFF
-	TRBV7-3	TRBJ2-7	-	TGTGCCAGCAGCTCCCGGGACACCGACTACGAGCAGTACTTC	CASSSRDTDYEQYF
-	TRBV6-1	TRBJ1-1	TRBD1	TGTGCCAGCAGATTGGACAGGGAGGCTGAAGCTTTCTTT	CASRLDREAEAFF
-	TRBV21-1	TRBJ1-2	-	TGTGCCAGCAGCCACCGGGAGACTGGCGGCTACACCTTC	CASSHRETGGYTF
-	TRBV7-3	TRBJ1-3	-	TGTGCCAGCAGCTTAACGGGGGCAGGGACTGGAAACACCATATATTTT	CASSLTGAGTGNTIYF
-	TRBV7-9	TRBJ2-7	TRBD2	TGTTCCAGCAGCTTAGGACTCGGGGGGGCCGACTACGAGCAGTACTTC	CSSSLGLGGADYEQYF
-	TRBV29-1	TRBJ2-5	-	TGCAGCGTTGAAGGGCAGCCGACTCAGTACTTC	CSVEGQPTQYF
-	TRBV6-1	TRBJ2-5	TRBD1	TGTGCCAGCAGTGAGAGACGACAGGGGCAAGAGACCCAGTACTTC	CASSERRQGQETQYF
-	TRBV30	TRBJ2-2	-	TGTGCCTGGAGGGAGGGAAGGGTCGAATCCGGGGAGCTGTTTTTT	CAWREGRVESGELFF
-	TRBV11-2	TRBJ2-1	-	TGTGCCAGCAGCTCCATCCAGGGGCCGAGGGCCTCTATCTATGAGCAGTTCTTC	CASSSIQGPRASIYEQFF